The present TCR beta chain was sequenced within a study of T cells expressing NK-cell markers. The overall study: Most of the eight sequenced donors were HCMV-seropositive; one was seronegative. Study results and limitations: Unclear, still, was the HCMV specificity of the expanded NKG2C+ T cell clones.

Regarding this clonotype: The antigen is not known.

Germline V gives CDR1 SGHAT, CDR2 FQDESV (reference sequence). This CDR3 region has 18 residues. Reanalyzing the 5' RACE reads, TCRdb keeps one entry per CDR3 protein, without DNA. Its clone listing holds 550,000 to 600,000 distinct CDR3 sequences. The rearrangement joins TRBV11-1 to TRBJ2-6. This sequence was found in a man aged 18 to 29 in good health. Sequencing was done on a sample of blood T cells: a sorted CD56 or NKG2C T cell subset, CD4+ or CD8+ T cells, or bulk PBMC T cells (not recorded which). CDR3 residues: CASSSLPSWSAGANVLTF.